This record concerns one T cell receptor (beta chain) sequence. The antigen is not known. The data are from a study of shared clonotypes between healthy human individuals. Study-wide background: A couple of women and three men aged 18 to 49 made up the donors. Whole-study results and caveats: Around 5% of naive CD4 clonotypes were common to a few donors. Non-shared clonotypes had lower generation probabilities than clonotypes shared by all four sorted-subset donors.

Authors' methods: ImmunoSEQ output held junction-only sequences without quality scores, so filtering differed. Here immunoSEQ multiplex PCR was the method, and the copy in TCRdb shows in-frame clones only, minus some. The V and J calls and the clone size are those of that table, but D and trimming were determined from the DNA. The table includes millions of clones, about 92% detected once. The CDR3 extends over 15 amino acids. The V end was cut by 2 bases, the J end by 3 bases, with 12 bases between. Looked up from germline, CDR1 is SGHKS and CDR2 is YYEKEE (reference sequence). The receptor's source is a man aged 18-30 years in good health. Sequencing was performed on naive CD4+ T cells sorted from blood. The sample's subset: CD45RA+ positively selected. The chain is built from TRBV5-5 and TRBJ1-3; unclear D gene. CDR3 coding DNA: TGTGCCAGCAGCTTCCTGACTGAATTTGGAAACACCATATATTTT. Translation: CASSFLTEFGNTIYF.